This TCR beta chain was identified in a study of CD8 T cells in Susac syndrome. Study results and limitations: Within Susac syndrome CD4+ T cell repertoires, clonal expansion was not evident.

Definite or probable Susac syndrome was diagnosed using recently defined diagnostic criteria. Negative isolation yielded the CD8+ and CD4+ T cells, while FACS enriched the TEMRA cells. The CDR3 has 14 residues. The V gene's germline CDR1 is GTSNPN and CDR2 SVGIG (reference sequence). Deletions cut 1 base from V and 0 bases from J, with 4 bases between. A word on this clonotype: Its specificity is not known.

A quantity of about 0.45 to 1 ug RNA underwent reverse transcription using random hexamers. TCRdb passed the immunoSEQ multiplex PCR reads through MiXCR, listing each CDR3 protein once. Among roughly 250,000 distinct CDR3 sequences listed, 95% to 97% were seen once. The chain employs TRBV30 and TRBJ2-6; D is uncertain. The specimen was CD4+ T cells from PBMCs. This TCR derives from a human donor with Susac syndrome. The chain's CDR3 is CAWSEGSGANVLTF. The CDR3 region has the DNA TGTGCCTGGAGTGAGGGCTCTGGGGCCAACGTCCTGACTTTC. Together with reference TRBV30 and TRBJ2-6, the CDR3 gives the full variable domain: SQTIHQWPATLVQPVGSPLSLECTVEGTSNPNLYWYRQAAGRGLQLLFYSVGIGQISSEVPQNLSASRPQDRQFILSSKKLLLSDSGFYLCAWSEGSGANVLTFGAGSRLTVL.